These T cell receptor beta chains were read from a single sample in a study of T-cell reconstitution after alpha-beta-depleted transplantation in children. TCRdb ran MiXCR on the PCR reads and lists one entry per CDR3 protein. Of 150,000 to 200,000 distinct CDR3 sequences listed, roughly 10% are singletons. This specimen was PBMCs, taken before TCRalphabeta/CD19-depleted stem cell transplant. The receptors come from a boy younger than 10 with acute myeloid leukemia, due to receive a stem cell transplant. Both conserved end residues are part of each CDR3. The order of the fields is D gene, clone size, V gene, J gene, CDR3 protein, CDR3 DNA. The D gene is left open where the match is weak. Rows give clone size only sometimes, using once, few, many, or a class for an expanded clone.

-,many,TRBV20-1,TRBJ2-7,CSATSDYEQYF,TGCAGTGCTACTTCGGACTACGAGCAGTACTTC
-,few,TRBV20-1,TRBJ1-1,CSAPSGRGDTEAFF,TGCAGTGCTCCCTCGGGAAGAGGGGACACTGAAGCTTTCTTT
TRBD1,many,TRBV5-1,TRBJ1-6,CASSRRDSGNADSPLHF,TGCGCCAGCAGCCGACGGGACAGCGGGAATGCGGATTCACCCCTCCACTTT
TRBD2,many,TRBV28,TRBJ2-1,CASSLSSTSGRPNEQFF,TGTGCCAGCAGTTTATCCTCGACTAGCGGCCGTCCCAATGAGCAGTTCTTC
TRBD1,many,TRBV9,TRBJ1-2,CASSYFDRVGGYTF,TGTGCCAGCAGCTACTTCGACAGGGTGGGAGGCTACACCTTC
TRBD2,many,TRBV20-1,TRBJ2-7,CSARGGGRATYEQYF,TGCAGTGCTAGAGGAGGCGGGAGGGCAACCTACGAGCAGTACTTC
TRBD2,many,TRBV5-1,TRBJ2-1,CASSLWELAGGQTPTFF,TGCGCCAGCAGCCTCTGGGAACTGGCGGGAGGACAAACCCCTACGTTCTTC
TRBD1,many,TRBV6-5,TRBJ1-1,CASSYRTGVDTEAFF,TGTGCCAGCAGTTACCGGACAGGGGTGGACACTGAAGCTTTCTTT
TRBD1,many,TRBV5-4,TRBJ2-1,CASGSFRDRQYNEQFF,TGTGCCAGCGGGAGTTTCCGGGACAGACAATACAATGAGCAGTTCTTC
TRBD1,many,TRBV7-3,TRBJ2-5,CASRPTGGVSETQYF,TGTGCCAGCCGTCCTACAGGGGGAGTTTCAGAGACCCAGTACTTC
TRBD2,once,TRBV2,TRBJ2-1,CASSGGGRAAWEQFF,TGTGCCAGCAGTGGGGGGGGGAGGGCAGCCTGGGAGCAGTTCTTC
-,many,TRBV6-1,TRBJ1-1,CASRNGQYTEAFF,TGTGCCAGCAGAAACGGACAGTACACTGAAGCTTTCTTT
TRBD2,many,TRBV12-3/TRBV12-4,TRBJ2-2,CASSLTAGVWGGNTGELFF,TGTGCCAGCAGTTTAACCGCCGGGGTGTGGGGGGGAAACACCGGGGAGCTGTTTTTT
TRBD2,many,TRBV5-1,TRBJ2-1,CASSRTSGGYNEQFF,TGCGCCAGCAGCCGAACTAGCGGGGGTTACAATGAGCAGTTCTTC
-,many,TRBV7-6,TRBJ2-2,CASSPIQPGATGELFF,TGTGCCAGCAGCCCAATTCAGCCCGGGGCCACCGGGGAGCTGTTTTTT
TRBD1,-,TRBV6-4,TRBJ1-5,CASSVKRGQGYNQPQHF,TGTGCCAGCAGTGTCAAGAGGGGACAGGGGTACAATCAGCCCCAGCATTTT
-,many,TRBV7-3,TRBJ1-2,CASSPIPDGGYTF,TGTGCCAGCAGCCCCATACCCGACGGCGGCTACACCTTC
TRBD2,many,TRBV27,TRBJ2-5,CASSPLPGGETQYF,TGTGCCAGCAGTCCCCTCCCGGGGGGGGAGACCCAGTACTTC
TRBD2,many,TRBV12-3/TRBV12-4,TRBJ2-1,CASSLARGDPNEQFF,TGTGCCAGCAGTTTAGCGCGGGGGGACCCCAATGAGCAGTTCTTC
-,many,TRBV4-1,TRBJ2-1,CASSHPTGLGQFF,TGCGCCAGCAGCCATCCTACAGGGTTAGGGCAGTTCTTC
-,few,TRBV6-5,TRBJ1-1,CASSYVGLNTEAFF,TGTGCCAGCAGTTACGTCGGCTTGAACACTGAAGCTTTCTTT
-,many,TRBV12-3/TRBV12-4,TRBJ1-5,CASSPRDTSYNQPQHF,TGTGCCAGCAGCCCTAGGGACACATCCTACAATCAGCCCCAGCATTTT
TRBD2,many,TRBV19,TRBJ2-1,CSSGRAYNEQFF,TGTTCCAGCGGGAGGGCTTACAATGAGCAGTTCTTC
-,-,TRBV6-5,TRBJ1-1,CASSYRGVTEAFF,TGTGCCAGCAGTTACAGGGGGGTCACCGAAGCTTTCTTT
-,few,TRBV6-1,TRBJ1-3,CASSLGTGPHSGNTIYF,TGTGCCAGCAGTCTCGGAACAGGGCCGCACTCTGGAAACACCATATATTTT
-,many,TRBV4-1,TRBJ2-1,CASSQESGRPYNEQFF,TGCGCCAGCAGCCAAGAGTCAGGGCGCCCCTACAATGAGCAGTTCTTC
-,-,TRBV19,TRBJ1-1,CASSPGAAGNTEAFF,TGTGCCAGTAGTCCAGGGGCGGCTGGGAACACTGAAGCTTTCTTT
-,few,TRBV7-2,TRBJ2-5,CASRGRGSQETQYF,TGTGCCAGCAGGGGCCGCGGTTCCCAAGAGACCCAGTACTTC
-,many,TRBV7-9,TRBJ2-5,CASRPPLGETQYF,TGTGCCAGCAGACCCCCCTTGGGGGAGACCCAGTACTTC
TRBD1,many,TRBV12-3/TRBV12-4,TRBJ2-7,CASCRDSSSYEQYF,TGTGCCAGCTGCAGGGACAGCAGCTCCTACGAGCAGTACTTC
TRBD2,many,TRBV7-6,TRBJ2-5,CASSLRLAGTKETQYF,TGTGCCAGCAGCTTAAGGCTAGCGGGTACAAAAGAGACCCAGTACTTC
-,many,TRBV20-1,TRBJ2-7,CSASAASSYEQYF,TGCAGTGCTAGTGCGGCTAGCTCCTACGAGCAGTACTTC
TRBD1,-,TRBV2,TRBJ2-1,CASSERGQDEQFF,TGTGCCAGCAGTGAAAGGGGACAGGACGAGCAGTTCTTC
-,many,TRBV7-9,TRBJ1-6,CASGFDRINSPLHF,TGTGCCAGCGGATTCGACAGGATTAATTCACCCCTCCACTTT
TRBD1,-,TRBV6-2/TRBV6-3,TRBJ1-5,CASSYSWDRENNQPQHF,TGTGCCAGCAGTTACTCGTGGGACAGGGAGAATAATCAGCCCCAGCATTTT
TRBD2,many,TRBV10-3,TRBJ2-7,CAIRIAGTYEQYF,TGTGCCATCAGGATAGCGGGGACCTACGAGCAGTACTTC
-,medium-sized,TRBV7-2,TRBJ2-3,CASSLGSTDTQYF,TGTGCTAGCAGCTTGGGTAGCACAGATACGCAGTATTTT
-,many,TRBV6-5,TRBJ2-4,CASSYSSAGLAKNIQYF,TGTGCCAGCAGTTACTCGAGCGCAGGGTTGGCCAAAAACATTCAGTACTTC
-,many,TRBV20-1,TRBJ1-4,CSAPGISEEKLFF,TGCAGTGCTCCCGGGATCTCAGAGGAAAAACTGTTTTTT
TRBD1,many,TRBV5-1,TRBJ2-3,CASSKQGAGGTDTQYF,TGCGCCAGCAGCAAACAGGGGGCAGGTGGCACAGATACGCAGTATTTT
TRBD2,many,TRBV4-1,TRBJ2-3,CASSQGLAGVVSTDTQYF,TGCGCCAGCAGCCAAGGCCTAGCGGGGGTCGTTAGCACAGATACGCAGTATTTT
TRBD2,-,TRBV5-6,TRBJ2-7,CASETGGFGEQYF,TGTGCCAGCGAAACGGGGGGTTTCGGGGAGCAGTACTTC